The 23 T cell receptor beta chains below all came from one sample that was sequenced in a study of identical twins. TCRdb re-called the 5' RACE reads through MiXCR, storing one row per CDR3 protein. The sample includes 550,000 to 700,000 distinct CDR3 sequences, around 9.6% of them seen just once. The same sample was also used in a study of yellow fever vaccine responses in identical twins.

Material for sequencing was PBMCs. The receptors were gathered from a woman between 18 and 29 years old in good health.

Ten or more counts support this clonotype. J is TRBJ2-3 and V is TRBV12-3 or TRBV12-4; D is unclear. The CDR3 is 12 residues long. V lost 8 bases and J 3 bases, leaving 9 bases between the germline ends. The CDR3 is CASHPSTDTQYF. CDR3 sequence (DNA): TGTGCCAGCCACCCTTCTACAGATACGCAGTATTTT.

This clonotype appeared many times. This chain connects TRBV7-2 to TRBJ2-3, with D possibly matching TRBD2 (5 bases). Looked up from germline, CDR1 is SGHTA and CDR2 is FQGNSA. The germline V and J ends were trimmed by 1 base and 0 bases, with 11 bases remaining between them. This CDR3 has 16 amino acids. The CDR3 DNA follows: TGTGCCAGCAGCTTAGTCTACCCTAGCAGCACAGATACGCAGTATTTT. Translation gives CASSLVYPSSTDTQYF. The entire variable domain, with the rest obtained from reference TRBV7-2 and TRBJ2-3, is as follows: GAGVSQSPSNKVTEKGKDVELRCDPISGHTALYWYRQSLGQGLEFLIYFQGNSAPDKSGLPSDRFSAERTGGSVSTLTIQRTQQEDSAVYLCASSLVYPSSTDTQYFGPGTRLTVL.

This clonotype was recorded many times. V is TRBV7-9 and J is TRBJ2-2, with D perhaps TRBD2 (6 bases). Trimming took 9 bases from V and 1 from J, leaving 12 bases between them. The length of the CDR3 is 14 residues. Germline V gene sequence: CDR1 SEHNR, CDR2 FQNEAQ (reference sequence). The CDR3 nucleotides are TGTGCCAGTCGGAGGGAAAAGAACACCGGGGAGCTGTTTTTT. Its protein product is CASRREKNTGELFF.

This clonotype appeared a few times. The CDR3 nucleotides are TGTGCCAGCAGACCGAGACAGGTCTTGAACACTGAAGCTTTCTTT. Translating gives CASRPRQVLNTEAFF. V usage is TRBV12-3 or TRBV12-4 and J usage is TRBJ1-1, with D tentatively TRBD1 (6 bases). The CDR3 extends over 15 amino acids. Trimming removed 6 bases from V and 0 bases from J, with 14 bases in between.

The chain employs TRBV28 and TRBJ2-7, with 9 bases identical to TRBD1. With 2 bases clipped from V and 5 bases from J, the junction kept 7 bases outside the gene matches. Germline CDR1 reads MDHEN; CDR2 reads SYDVKM. The CDR3 has 15 residues. CDR3 amino acids: CASSLPDRGDHEQYF. Written as DNA, the CDR3 is TGTGCCAGCAGTTTACCGGACAGGGGAGACCACGAGCAGTACTTC.

This clonotype was found a few times. V is TRBV6-2 or TRBV6-3 and J is TRBJ2-3, with D possibly TRBD2 on 6 matching bases. The CDR3 sequence is 13 residues long. Trimming removed 4 bases from V and 3 bases from J, with 8 bases in between. The germline gives CDR1 MNHEY, CDR2 SVGEGT. As DNA, the CDR3 is TGTGCCAGCAGTTGGAGGGGTACAGATACGCAGTATTTT. Amino acids: CASSWRGTDTQYF.

This clonotype occurred a few times. The chain combines TRBV2 with TRBJ2-3; 12 nucleotides line up with TRBD2. The CDR3 is 17 residues long. Germline V gene sequence: CDR1 SNHLY, CDR2 FYNNEI. Losses at the gene ends were 4 bases for V and 2 bases for J; bases not matched to a gene: 7. DNA of the CDR3: TGTGCCAGCAGTGCGCTAGCGGGGGGGTTGTTCACAGATACGCAGTATTTT. This codes for CASSALAGGLFTDTQYF. Using reference TRBV2 and TRBJ2-3 for the parts outside the CDR3, the full variable domain is EPEVTQTPSHQVTQMGQEVILRCVPISNHLYFYWYRQILGQKVEFLVSFYNNEISEKSEIFDDQFSVERPDGSNFTLKIRSTKLEDSAMYFCASSALAGGLFTDTQYFGPGTRLTVL.

The rearrangement links TRBV3-1 to TRBJ2-7, with no clear D. CDR3 length: 16 residues. The V end was cut by 0 bases, the J end by 1 base, with 13 bases between. The germline CDR1 and CDR2 sequences are LGHDT and YNNKEL (reference sequence). This CDR3 is CASSQEGGRISYEQYF. The CDR3 DNA reads as TGTGCCAGCAGCCAAGAAGGCGGCCGGATTTCCTACGAGCAGTACTTC.

This clonotype has a handful of counts. The rearrangement uses TRBV6-2 or TRBV6-3 and TRBJ1-6; D unclear. The V end was cut by 10 bases, the J end by 13 bases, with 20 bases between. Germline V lookup: CDR1 MNHEY, CDR2 SVGEGT. This CDR3 spans 13 amino acids. In DNA form, the CDR3 reads TGTGCCACCAACCGGGCCGTTGGTTTGCCCCTCCACTTT. The encoded protein is CATNRAVGLPLHF.

This clonotype was detected ten times or more. The chain carries TRBV6-4 and TRBJ2-1; 10 positions agree with TRBD2. V lost 1 base to trimming and J lost 6 bases; unmatched junction nucleotides: 6. The V gene's germline CDR1 is MRHNA and CDR2 SNTAGT. The CDR3 spans 16 residues. This chain's CDR3 is CASSDYGTSDPNEQFF. The DNA of the CDR3 is TGTGCCAGCAGTGACTATGGGACTAGCGATCCCAATGAGCAGTTCTTC.

At least ten counts were recorded for this clonotype. The rearrangement joins TRBV7-2 to TRBJ2-3, with TRBD2 matching 13 bases. CDR3 length: 18 residues. In germline, CDR1 is SGHTA, CDR2 FQGNSA. After removal of 5 bases from V and 4 bases from J, the junction contained 12 bases not matched to a gene. The CDR3 nucleotides read TGTGCCAGCAGCCGTAGCCTACTAGCGGGGGGGCCGGCAGATACGCAGTATTTT. Translated, it gives CASSRSLLAGGPADTQYF.

The gene calls are TRBV2 and TRBJ1-1; 7 nucleotides match TRBD1. This CDR3 comprises 14 residues. CDR1 and CDR2 from the germline V gene are SNHLY and FYNNEI. J lost 2 bases, V lost 4 bases, and 4 bases had no gene match. DNA for the CDR3: TGTGCCAGCAGTGTAAGGGGGCTAAACACTGAAGCTTTCTTT. Protein: CASSVRGLNTEAFF.

This clonotype came up a few times. V usage is TRBV4-3 and J usage is TRBJ2-5; 9 nucleotides line up with TRBD1. The junction had 7 bases not matched to a gene; V was cut back by 3 bases and J by 5 bases. Germline CDR1 is LGHNA and CDR2 is YSLEER. This CDR3 is 15 amino acids long. This CDR3 is CASSQGQGRGETQYF. In DNA form, the CDR3 reads TGCGCCAGCAGCCAGGGACAGGGAAGAGGGGAGACCCAGTACTTC.

The sample holds many counts of this clonotype. The V and J genes are TRBV12-3 or TRBV12-4 and TRBJ1-3; possibly TRBD1 for D (5 bases). The CDR3 contains 15 residues. V gave up 10 bases and J gave up 4 bases, with 20 bases separating them. CDR3 nucleotides: TGTGCCAACGAAGCCAGGGAGAGGACCGGAAACACCATATATTTT. Encoded protein: CANEARERTGNTIYF.

The chain has TRBV2 and TRBJ2-3; D is possibly TRBD1 (5 bases). V was shortened by 11 bases and J by 7 bases, with 25 bases between the two germline ends. This CDR3 region has 15 residues. Germline V lookup: CDR1 SNHLY, CDR2 FYNNEI. The CDR3 sequence: CASRLDIVVENTQYF. The CDR3 coding sequence is TGTGCCTCAAGATTGGACATAGTTGTGGAAAATACGCAGTATTTT.

The rearrangement links TRBV12-3 or TRBV12-4 to TRBJ2-3; no definite D call. With 1 base removed from V and 4 bases from J, the gap between germline ends came to 15 bases. CDR3 length: 16 residues. The CDR3, as DNA: TGTGCCAGCAGTTTAGTCACTACTGGAATGGCAGATACGCAGTATTTT. This encodes CASSLVTTGMADTQYF.

This clonotype was recorded many times. This chain links TRBV10-3 with TRBJ2-3; a weak D match, TRBD1 (5 bases). Germline lookup yields CDR1 ENHRY and CDR2 SYGVKD. Trimming cost V 8 bases and J 2 bases, with 11 bases left between them. The CDR3 is 13 residues long. CDR3 DNA sequence: TGTGCCATCCGTCAGACAGACACAGATACGCAGTATTTT. It encodes CAIRQTDTDTQYF.

This clonotype turned up a few times. The chain couples TRBV28 to TRBJ2-3; 8 bases line up with TRBD2. CDR1 and CDR2 (germline): MDHEN, SYDVKM. The CDR3 extends over 15 amino acids. With 2 bases clipped from V and 3 bases from J, the junction kept 4 bases outside the gene matches. The CDR3 region is CASSLEVAGTDTQYF. CDR3 DNA sequence: TGTGCCAGCAGTTTAGAGGTAGCGGGAACAGATACGCAGTATTTT.

This clonotype was recorded a few times. The gene calls are TRBV9 and TRBJ2-3; 7 bases align to TRBD2. The CDR3 loop spans 15 amino acids. Trimming cost V 6 bases and J 4 bases; bases outside gene matches: 11. CDR1 is SGDLS and CDR2 is YYNGEE in the germline V gene. The CDR3, as DNA: TGTGCCAGCAACTATGCGGGGGTAGTGTCAGATACGCAGTATTTT. Translation gives CASNYAGVVSDTQYF.

The chain couples TRBV23-1 to TRBJ2-7; D perhaps matches TRBD2 (6 bases). TRBV23-1 is reported as an ORF; its role is uncertain. Trimming shortened V by 3 bases and J by 4 bases, and 16 bases separated the two germline ends. The CDR3 spans 15 residues. The CDR3 sequence: CASSHSGTEKYEQYF. The CDR3, as DNA: TGCGCCAGCAGTCACTCCGGGACTGAGAAATACGAGCAGTACTTC.

This clonotype appeared a few times. The gene calls are TRBV20-1 and TRBJ2-1; 11 bases match TRBD2. J gave up 7 bases and V 3 bases, and 8 bases lay outside the gene matches. This CDR3 has 15 amino acids. Germline V CDR1 and CDR2: DFQATT, SNEGSKA (reference sequence). The CDR3 DNA sequence: TGCAGTGCTAGGGCTCTAGCGGGAGGTAGTAATGAGCAGTTCTTC. As protein: CSARALAGGSNEQFF.

The genes are TRBV28 and TRBJ2-1; D uncertain. V lost 3 bases to trimming and J lost 8 bases, with 11 bases between them. Germline loops: CDR1 MDHEN, CDR2 SYDVKM. The CDR3 runs 13 residues. DNA of the CDR3: TGTGCCAGCAGTTTGCTGTCCTTCGATGAGCAGTTCTTC. As protein: CASSLLSFDEQFF.

There are a few counts of this clonotype. V is TRBV6-1 and J is TRBJ2-1; possible D gene TRBD1, 6 bases. Germline V gene data show CDR1 as MNHNS and CDR2 as SASEGT. Trimming cost V 8 bases and J 4 bases, with 18 bases left between them. This CDR3 contains 15 residues. CDR3 sequence reads: CASGKQGIPYNEQFF. DNA of the CDR3: TGTGCCAGCGGGAAACAGGGAATCCCTTACAATGAGCAGTTCTTC.